Shown below are 28 T cell receptor beta chains from a single sample sequenced in a study of technical replicates of blood from a handful of donors. TCRdb keeps only in-frame clones here, not all; method: immunoSEQ multiplex PCR. The data contain under 75,000 clones, 85% to 95% of them singletons. The sequenced sample consisted of PBMCs. Receptor source: a human donor in good health. Some clones in this sample may be carry-over from other donors' samples.

The genes are TRBV6-5 and TRBJ1-2; 8 bases line up with TRBD1. The CDR3 contains 14 residues. Per the germline V gene, CDR1 is MNHEY and CDR2 is SVGAGI. Unmatched junction bases numbered 6, after V lost 0 bases and J lost 9 bases. The DNA of the CDR3 is TGTGCCAGCAGTTACTCCTGGTCAGGGGGCAGCTACACCTTC. Residues: CASSYSWSGGSYTF.

This sequence joins TRBV7-9 and TRBJ2-7; 7 bases fit TRBD2. Per germline, CDR1 SEHNR and CDR2 FQNEAQ (reference sequence). CDR3 length: 15 amino acids. J was trimmed by 2 bases and V by 4 bases; bases with no gene match: 8. CDR3 sequence reads: CASSSRLAEPYEQYF. DNA for the CDR3: TGTGCCAGCAGCTCCCGACTAGCAGAGCCCTACGAGCAGTACTTC.

In this sample, this clone turned up once. V usage is TRBV5-1 and J usage is TRBJ1-2; the D is unclear. The CDR3 has 16 amino acids. Per the germline V gene, CDR1 is SGHRS and CDR2 is YFSETQ. V was trimmed by 0 bases and J by 0 bases, leaving 12 bases between them. Here the CDR3 reads CASSLVPVGANYGYTF. CDR3 nucleotides: TGCGCCAGCAGCTTGGTCCCCGTTGGAGCTAACTATGGCTACACCTTC.

This chain joins TRBV4-3 and TRBJ2-1; 7 nucleotides match TRBD2. Germline assignment: CDR1 LGHNA and CDR2 YSLEER. V gave up 0 bases and J gave up 7 bases; unmatched junction bases: 6. The CDR3 totals 15 residues. CDR3 amino acids: CASSQDREAQNEQFF. In DNA form, the CDR3 reads TGCGCCAGCAGCCAAGATCGGGAGGCCCAGAATGAGCAGTTCTTC.

This chain joins TRBV7-8 and TRBJ2-2; 7 bases fit TRBD2. V shed 3 bases, J shed 5 bases, and the junction held 9 bases outside the gene matches. The CDR3 spans 16 residues. Germline V gives CDR1 SGHVS, CDR2 FQNEAQ. The CDR3 here is CASSLGGAVVTGELFF. In DNA, the CDR3 is TGTGCCAGCAGCTTGGGAGGGGCGGTGGTGACCGGGGAGCTGTTTTTT.

This clone has just one count. The chain employs TRBV2 and TRBJ2-4; D unresolved. V lost 3 bases and J 6 bases, leaving 12 bases between the germline ends. This CDR3 comprises 14 residues. Germline V gene lookup returns CDR1 SNHLY and CDR2 FYNNEI. The CDR3 here is CASSEGPVLNIQYF. As DNA, the CDR3 is TGTGCCAGCAGTGAGGGCCCAGTCCTAAACATTCAGTACTTC.

This clone was detected a few times. J is TRBJ2-2 and V is TRBV4-3; weak D call: TRBD1 (6 bases). Germline loops: CDR1 LGHNA, CDR2 YSLEER. The CDR3 is 14 amino acids. Trimming took 0 bases from V and 6 from J, leaving 8 bases between them. CDR3 residues: CASSQDWTAGELFF. As DNA, the CDR3 is TGCGCCAGCAGCCAAGATTGGACAGCCGGGGAGCTGTTTTTT.

The chain couples TRBV2 to TRBJ2-1, with D perhaps matching TRBD2 (5 bases). The CDR3 is 14 residues long. In germline, CDR1 is SNHLY, CDR2 FYNNEI. Trimming pared 7 bases from V and 5 bases from J, leaving 15 bases between. CDR3 sequence (DNA): TGTGCCAGCAAGGGAGATTCGAGGAACAATGAGCAGTTCTTC. This sequence encodes CASKGDSRNNEQFF.

The chain has TRBV15 and TRBJ1-5, with D maybe TRBD1 (6 bases). Germline values: CDR1 LNHNV, CDR2 YYDKDF (reference sequence). V gave up 0 bases and J gave up 2 bases, with 11 bases separating them. The CDR3 contains 16 residues. This CDR3 reads CATSRESPGGNQPQHF. CDR3 bases: TGTGCCACCAGCAGAGAATCCCCAGGGGGCAATCAGCCCCAGCATTTT.

The chain joins TRBV7-2 to TRBJ2-7; weak D call: TRBD2 (5 bases). V gave up 1 base and J gave up 7 bases, with 14 bases separating them. Germline V CDR1 and CDR2: SGHTA, FQGNSA. The CDR3 contains 14 residues. The CDR3 coding sequence is TGTGCCAGCAGCTTAGGAGGGTTCCGGCCGGAGCAGTACTTC. Its translation: CASSLGGFRPEQYF.

The gene calls are TRBV4-1 and TRBJ2-3; 12 bases fit TRBD2. The junction had 7 bases not matched to a gene; V was cut back by 5 bases and J by 4 bases. Germline V gene lookup returns CDR1 MGHRA and CDR2 YSYEKL. This CDR3 region has 16 residues. In DNA form, the CDR3 reads TGCGCCAGCAGCGAAAGGGGGACTAGCGGGTCAGATACGCAGTATTTT. Translated: CASSERGTSGSDTQYF.

As regards this clone: In the same sample, other DNA sequences code for this CDR3. V is TRBV29-1 and J is TRBJ1-1; 8 bases agree with TRBD1. Trimming removed 4 bases from V and 5 bases from J; junction bases left unmatched: 3. This CDR3 is 12 amino acids long. From germline, CDR1 is SQVTM and CDR2 ANQGSEA. DNA for the CDR3: TGCAGCGTTGGACAGGGGAGTACTGAAGCTTTCTTT. The encoded protein is CSVGQGSTEAFF. The full variable domain, in which reference TRBV29-1 and TRBJ1-1 provide the parts outside the CDR3, is SAVISQKPSRDICQRGTSLTIQCQVDSQVTMMFWYRQQPGQSLTLIATANQGSEATYESGFVIDKFPISRPNLTFSTLTVSNMSPEDSSIYLCSVGQGSTEAFFGQGTRLTVV.

This clone was detected only once. This chain joins TRBV6-6 and TRBJ1-2, with TRBD1 as a possible D gene (5 bases). Germline CDR1 MNHNY, CDR2 SVGAGI (reference sequence). There are 12 residues in the CDR3. The V and J ends lost 8 bases and 6 bases respectively, with 13 bases between them. DNA of the CDR3: TGTGCCAGCCAGCGGGGACGAGATGGCTACACCTTC. Translating it yields CASQRGRDGYTF.

The chain is built from TRBV7-2 and TRBJ2-3; TRBD2 might be the D (7 bases). The CDR3 totals 15 residues. Trimming took off 1 base at V and 2 bases at J, with 10 bases between the two ends. Per the germline V gene, CDR1 is SGHTA and CDR2 is FQGNSA. The CDR3 sequence is CASSLGGGVTDTQYF. The CDR3 DNA reads as TGTGCCAGCAGCTTAGGGGGGGGCGTCACAGATACGCAGTATTTT.

The chain has TRBV2 and TRBJ1-1; TRBD1 is a possible D gene (6 bases). The CDR3 length is 14 residues. Trimming removed 7 bases from V and 4 bases from J, with 16 bases in between. Germline V gene sequence: CDR1 SNHLY, CDR2 FYNNEI. The CDR3: CASTQTGSGTEAFF. The CDR3 nucleotides read TGTGCCAGCACCCAAACAGGGTCGGGCACTGAAGCTTTCTTT.

This rearrangement joins TRBV5-8 to TRBJ1-6, with 7 bases matching TRBD1. The CDR3 loop spans 15 amino acids. Germline loops: CDR1 SGHTS, CDR2 YDEGEE. Unmatched junction bases numbered 6, after V lost 2 bases and J lost 7 bases. CDR3 residues: CASSLNRGGNSPLHF. CDR3 bases: TGTGCCAGCAGCTTAAACAGGGGTGGGAATTCACCCCTCCACTTT.

The chain joins TRBV6-5 to TRBJ1-3; D may be TRBD1 (5 bases). V dropped 1 base and J dropped 4 bases, with 14 bases sitting between them. There are 16 residues in the CDR3. Germline CDR1 and CDR2: MNHEY and SVGAGI. The CDR3 DNA reads TGTGCCAGCAGTTACTTAAATCAGGGTTCCGGAAACACCATATATTTT. Translating gives CASSYLNQGSGNTIYF.

This rearrangement joins TRBV15 to TRBJ2-6; 9 bases agree with TRBD1. The junction had 19 bases not matched to a gene; V was cut back by 5 bases and J by 5 bases. In germline, CDR1 is LNHNV, CDR2 YYDKDF (reference sequence). This CDR3 contains 20 residues. DNA for the CDR3: TGTGCCACCAGCGGATCCCGGGACAGGGAGACTGGGGGTTGGGCCAACGTCCTGACTTTC. This encodes CATSGSRDRETGGWANVLTF.

The chain carries TRBV19 and TRBJ2-3; 11 bases line up with TRBD2. From germline, CDR1 is LNHDA and CDR2 SQIVND (reference sequence). The CDR3 covers 14 residues. V lost 4 bases, J lost 5 bases, and 2 bases stayed unmatched. The CDR3 sequence is CASSTGLAGDTQYF. In nucleotides, the CDR3 is TGTGCCAGTAGTACCGGACTAGCGGGAGATACGCAGTATTTT. Looking up the rest from reference TRBV19 and TRBJ2-3 gives the full variable domain: DGGITQSPKYLFRKEGQNVTLSCEQNLNHDAMYWYRQDPGQGLRLIYYSQIVNDFQKGDIAEGYSVSREKKESFPLTVTSAQKNPTAFYLCASSTGLAGDTQYFGPGTRLTVL.

This clone was observed once. The chain has TRBV27 and TRBJ1-6; no clear D. Germline V gene lookup returns CDR1 MNHEY and CDR2 SMNVEV (reference sequence). The CDR3 is 15 amino acids. Trimming took 2 bases from V and 5 from J, leaving 10 bases between them. The CDR3 spells CASSLGRTNNSPLHF. CDR3 bases: TGTGCCAGCAGTTTAGGTCGGACTAATAATTCACCCCTCCACTTT.

The chain recombines TRBV2 with TRBJ1-5; no clear D. Germline V gives CDR1 SNHLY, CDR2 FYNNEI. The CDR3 has 14 amino acids. Trimming removed 3 bases at V and 4 bases at J, with 10 bases between. CDR3 sequence (DNA): TGTGCCAGCAGTGATCTTAGTCGGAATCAGCCCCAGCATTTT. Its translation is CASSDLSRNQPQHF. Using reference TRBV2 and TRBJ1-5 for the parts outside the CDR3, the full variable domain is EPEVTQTPSHQVTQMGQEVILRCVPISNHLYFYWYRQILGQKVEFLVSFYNNEISEKSEIFDDQFSVERPDGSNFTLKIRSTKLEDSAMYFCASSDLSRNQPQHFGDGTRLSIL.

This chain uses TRBV7-9 with TRBJ1-2; 7 nucleotides align to TRBD1. In germline, CDR1 is SEHNR, CDR2 FQNEAQ (reference sequence). Germline trimming cut 5 bases from V and 4 bases from J; bases unmatched to any gene: 7. This CDR3 comprises 14 residues. CDR3 residues: CASSPRGGGYGYTF. The CDR3 coding sequence is TGTGCCAGCAGCCCGAGAGGGGGCGGCTATGGCTACACCTTC.

V usage is TRBV7-9 and J usage is TRBJ1-2; possible D gene TRBD1, 5 bases. Germline loops: CDR1 SEHNR, CDR2 FQNEAQ (reference sequence). The CDR3 is 13 amino acids. The ends were cut back, 1 base at V and 7 bases at J, with 10 bases in the middle. The CDR3 sequence: CASSLDSGGGYTF. CDR3 in DNA: TGTGCCAGCAGCTTAGATTCCGGGGGTGGCTACACCTTC. The full variable domain, its missing parts supplied by reference TRBV7-9 and TRBJ1-2, is DTGVSQNPRHKITKRGQNVTFRCDPISEHNRLYWYRQTLGQGPEFLTYFQNEAQLEKSRLLSDRFSAERPKGSFSTLEIQRTEQGDSAMYLCASSLDSGGGYTFGSGTRLTVV.

The gene calls are TRBV7-9 and TRBJ2-7; 9 bases fit TRBD2. The CDR3 runs to 15 residues. Germline-derived CDR1 and CDR2 are SEHNR and FQNEAQ (reference sequence). After removal of 5 bases from V and 2 bases from J, the junction contained 7 bases not matched to a gene. CDR3 loop: CASSTQRGAAYEQYF. As DNA, the CDR3 is TGTGCCAGCAGCACTCAGCGGGGGGCGGCCTACGAGCAGTACTTC.

The chain employs TRBV7-9 and TRBJ1-2, with no clear D. Trimming left V 1 base short and J 6 bases short, with 15 bases between. The germline gives CDR1 SEHNR, CDR2 FQNEAQ (reference sequence). CDR3 length: 15 residues. CDR3 DNA sequence: TGTGCCAGCAGCTTAGATTGGCTCACGTTTAATGGCTACACCTTC. Residues: CASSLDWLTFNGYTF.

V usage is TRBV5-1 and J usage is TRBJ1-1; 9 bases fit TRBD1. There are 15 residues in the CDR3. V gave up 3 bases and J gave up 4 bases; unmatched junction bases: 7. Germline loops: CDR1 SGHRS, CDR2 YFSETQ. The CDR3 loop reads CASSSGTGIVTEAFF. CDR3 DNA: TGCGCCAGCAGCTCTGGGACAGGGATAGTCACTGAAGCTTTCTTT.

This clone has a single count. The rearrangement links TRBV9 to TRBJ2-3; 9 bases are a match to TRBD2. Germline CDR1 and CDR2: SGDLS and YYNGEE. The CDR3 consists of 19 residues. The junction had 13 bases not matched to a gene; V was cut back by 0 bases and J by 2 bases. Here the CDR3 reads CASSVVDGGAGGSTDTQYF. In nucleotides, the CDR3 is TGTGCCAGCAGCGTAGTGGACGGGGGAGCGGGGGGTTCCACAGATACGCAGTATTTT. Supplemented by reference TRBV9 and TRBJ2-3, the full variable domain reads DSGVTQTPKHLITATGQRVTLRCSPRSGDLSVYWYQQSLDQGLQFLIQYYNGEERAKGNILERFSAQQFPDLHSELNLSSLELGDSALYFCASSVVDGGAGGSTDTQYFGPGTRLTVL.

This chain uses TRBV7-3 with TRBJ2-5, with D possibly being TRBD1 (5 bases). Trimming left V 4 bases short and J 2 bases short, with 14 bases between. CDR3 length: 15 residues. The germline V gene has CDR1 SGHTA and CDR2 FQGTGA. Written as DNA, the CDR3 is TGTGCCAGCAGCTCCTCTATGGGGCCGCAAGAGACCCAGTACTTC. Translated: CASSSSMGPQETQYF.